This entry lists 8 T cell receptor beta chains sequenced from one sample in a study of blood T cell repertoires in COVID-19. Data came from immunoSEQ multiplex PCR; TCRdb stores just in-frame clones and leaves some out. The sample lists fewer than 250,000 clones; around nine tenths were seen once. Sequencing was performed on peripheral blood. All receptors come from a man aged 25 to 40 with acute or convalescent COVID-19.

This sequence joins TRBV28 and TRBJ1-5, with D possibly being TRBD1 (6 bases). This CDR3 spans 15 amino acids. CDR1 MDHEN and CDR2 SYDVKM come from the germline V gene. V lost 6 bases and J 3 bases, leaving 15 bases between the germline ends. The CDR3 here is CASSTTGRPNQPQHF. Written as DNA, the CDR3 is TGTGCCAGCAGCACGACAGGACGTCCCAATCAGCCCCAGCATTTT. The full variable domain, in which reference TRBV28 and TRBJ1-5 provide the parts outside the CDR3, is DVKVTQSSRYLVKRTGEKVFLECVQDMDHENMFWYRQDPGLGLRLIYFSYDVKMKEKGDIPEGYSVSREKKERFSLILESASTNQTSMYLCASSTTGRPNQPQHFGDGTRLSIL.

This clone is a singleton in its sample. The chain joins TRBV6-5 to TRBJ2-7; 8 nucleotides agree with TRBD2. The CDR3 extends over 14 amino acids. Germline V lookup: CDR1 MNHEY, CDR2 SVGAGI. V dropped 6 bases and J dropped 6; count of bases not matched to a gene: 10. The CDR3 sequence is CASRLTSGPFEQYF. The CDR3 DNA reads as TGTGCCAGCAGACTTACTAGCGGTCCTTTCGAGCAGTACTTC.

The J gene is TRBJ2-3, the V gene TRBV6-5; 7 positions match TRBD2. V was clipped by 8 bases and J by 3 bases; unmatched bases: 5. Germline assignment: CDR1 MNHEY and CDR2 SVGAGI. The CDR3 contains 13 residues. The CDR3 region is CASGGLKTDTQYF. The CDR3, as DNA: TGTGCCAGCGGGGGACTAAAAACAGATACGCAGTATTTT.

The count of this clone is one. The genes are TRBV30 and TRBJ2-5, with no clear D. The CDR3 length is 13 residues. Germline V lookup: CDR1 GTSNPN, CDR2 SVGIG (reference sequence). The ends were cut back, 0 bases at V and 1 base at J, with 6 bases in the middle. The CDR3 is CAWSVLLQETQYF. The CDR3 DNA sequence: TGTGCCTGGAGTGTACTTCTCCAAGAGACCCAGTACTTC.

The rearrangement links TRBV6-5 to TRBJ2-5; TRBD2 matches at 9 bases. This CDR3 spans 15 amino acids. The ends lost 2 bases at V and 5 bases at J; junction bases unmatched: 6. The germline CDR1 and CDR2 sequences are MNHEY and SVGAGI. The CDR3 sequence: CASSYIAGGQETQYF. CDR3 sequence (DNA): TGTGCCAGCAGTTACATCGCGGGGGGGCAGGAGACCCAGTACTTC.

The chain uses TRBV14 and TRBJ2-3, with 12 bases identical to TRBD2. There are 22 residues in the CDR3. Germline V CDR1 and CDR2: SGHDN, FVKESK. J gave up 5 bases and V 0 bases, and 21 bases lay outside the gene matches. CDR3 in amino acids: CASSQERLQGASGRAGGDTQYF. CDR3 nucleotide sequence: TGTGCCAGCAGCCAAGAAAGGCTTCAGGGGGCTAGCGGGAGGGCCGGTGGAGATACGCAGTATTTT. Complete variable domain (other parts from reference TRBV14 and TRBJ2-3): EAGVTQFPSHSVIEKGQTVTLRCDPISGHDNLYWYRRVMGKEIKFLLHFVKESKQDESGMPNNRFLAERTGGTYSTLKVQPAELEDSGVYFCASSQERLQGASGRAGGDTQYFGPGTRLTVL.

As for this clone: The identical CDR3 is also encoded by other nucleotide sequences in the sample. V and J are TRBV14 and TRBJ1-6; perhaps TRBD1 as D (5 bases). The CDR3 extends over 14 amino acids. CDR1 and CDR2 from the germline V gene are SGHDN and FVKESK. Trimming cost V 1 base and J 4 bases, with 5 bases left between them. In nucleotides, the CDR3 is TGTGCCAGCAGCCAAGCAGGGTATAATTCACCCCTCCACTTT. This gives the protein CASSQAGYNSPLHF. Together with reference TRBV14 and TRBJ1-6, the CDR3 gives the full variable domain: EAGVTQFPSHSVIEKGQTVTLRCDPISGHDNLYWYRRVMGKEIKFLLHFVKESKQDESGMPNNRFLAERTGGTYSTLKVQPAELEDSGVYFCASSQAGYNSPLHFGNGTRLTVT.

J is TRBJ2-3 and V is TRBV9, with 11 bases lining up with TRBD2. CDR3 length: 15 amino acids. Germline V lookup: CDR1 SGDLS, CDR2 YYNGEE. J gave up 6 bases and V 0 bases, and 3 bases lay outside the gene matches. CDR3 sequence: CASSVGSGREDTQYF. The CDR3 coding sequence is TGTGCCAGCAGCGTAGGTAGCGGGAGGGAGGATACGCAGTATTTT.